These T cell receptor beta chains were read from a single sample in a study of blood T cell repertoires in COVID-19. Assay: immunoSEQ multiplex PCR; the TCRdb copy retains only in-frame clones and omits some. The sample holds about 150,000 clones, approximately 82% seen once. Material for sequencing was peripheral blood. Every receptor here comes from a human donor with acute or convalescent COVID-19. The donor label of this sample is uncertain. Each CDR3 is given with its conserved first and last residue. A D gene is named only where the DNA matches it firmly. The size entry is marked missing in some rows and otherwise reads once, few, many or a size class.

>-|TRBV10-3|TRBD1|15|TRBJ1-2
CAISEGTGAVYGYTF
TGTGCCATCAGTGAGGGGACAGGAGCGGTGTATGGCTACACCTTC
>-|TRBV4-1|-|17|TRBJ2-4
CASSPGGQGRTKNIQYF
TGCGCCAGCAGCCCAGGGGGGCAGGGGAGAACCAAAAACATTCAGTACTTC
>-|TRBV9|TRBD2|16|TRBJ2-3
CASSVGASGAPDTQYF
TGTGCCAGCAGCGTAGGGGCTAGCGGGGCTCCAGATACGCAGTATTTT
>-|TRBV5-5|-|15|TRBJ1-5
CASSWTQGSNQPQHF
TGTGCCAGCAGCTGGACACAGGGTAGCAATCAGCCCCAGCATTTT
>-|TRBV27|-|13|TRBJ1-4
CASSFSGFEKLFF
TGTGCCAGCAGTTTCTCGGGGTTTGAAAAACTGTTTTTT
>-|TRBV19|TRBD1|16|TRBJ1-3
CASSLYSDRLGNTIYF
TGTGCCAGTAGTCTTTACTCGGACAGGCTTGGAAACACCATATATTTT
>-|TRBV3-1/TRBV3-2|TRBD1|17|TRBJ2-5
CASSPSGQGGGQETQYF
TGTGCCAGCAGCCCCTCGGGACAGGGCGGAGGCCAAGAGACCCAGTACTTC
>-|TRBV7-3|-|13|TRBJ2-1
CASSLMRDNEQFF
TGTGCCAGCAGCTTAATGAGGGATAATGAGCAGTTCTTC
>-|TRBV19|-|15|TRBJ1-3
CASSRVRSSGNTIYF
TGTGCCAGTAGTCGAGTCCGGTCCTCTGGAAACACCATATATTTT
>once|TRBV10-3|-|13|TRBJ1-4
CAIRGDRDEKLFF
TGTGCCATCAGAGGAGACAGAGATGAAAAACTGTTTTTT
>-|TRBV6-5|-|15|TRBJ1-1
CASSRASTMNTEAFF
TGTGCCAGCAGTCGAGCCAGTACTATGAACACTGAAGCTTTCTTT
>-|TRBV5-4|-|14|TRBJ1-2
CASSLDGRERGYTF
TGTGCCAGCAGCTTGGATGGACGCGAGCGGGGCTACACCTTC
>-|TRBV29-1|TRBD1|13|TRBJ1-2
CSAGPGTGGGYTF
TGCAGCGCCGGACCCGGGACAGGAGGCGGCTACACCTTC
>once|TRBV7-2|TRBD1|15|TRBJ2-7
CASSPRQGAVYEQYF
TGTGCCAGCAGCCCCCGACAGGGGGCAGTGTACGAGCAGTACTTC
>-|TRBV7-2|TRBD2|15|TRBJ2-7
CASSSLSGGAHEQYF
TGTGCCAGCAGCTCCCTTAGCGGGGGGGCCCACGAGCAGTACTTC
>-|TRBV5-6|-|16|TRBJ1-2
CASSFRNGRGGYGYTF
TGTGCCAGCAGCTTCCGCAATGGCAGGGGCGGGTATGGCTACACCTTC
>-|TRBV3-1/TRBV3-2|-|15|TRBJ1-1
CASSPPGGGNTEAFF
TGTGCCAGCAGCCCCCCTGGGGGCGGGAACACTGAAGCTTTCTTT
>-|TRBV4-1|-|15|TRBJ1-1
CASSRGAAFDTEAFF
TGCGCCAGCTCTCGGGGGGCCGCTTTCGACACTGAAGCTTTCTTT
>-|TRBV6-5|TRBD1|13|TRBJ1-2
CASSYTGGSGYTF
TGTGCCAGCAGTTACACAGGGGGGTCCGGCTACACCTTC
>few|TRBV14|-|13|TRBJ1-1
CASSSFLDTEAFF
TGTGCCAGCAGCTCCTTCCTCGACACTGAAGCTTTCTTT
>-|TRBV19|TRBD1|16|TRBJ2-1
CASSSGRTGGHNEQFF
TGTGCCAGTAGTAGTGGGAGGACAGGGGGACACAATGAGCAGTTCTTC
>-|TRBV19|-|15|TRBJ1-5
CASSIRVDYNQPQHF
TGTGCCAGTAGTATCCGGGTGGACTACAATCAGCCCCAGCATTTT
>once|TRBV4-2|TRBD2|14|TRBJ2-5
CASSQGTSGGRVDF
TGTGCCAGCAGCCAAGGGACTAGCGGGGGGAGGGTGGACTTC
>-|TRBV19|-|16|TRBJ1-1
CASSSGAGGRNTEAFF
TGTGCCAGTAGTAGCGGGGCGGGGGGCAGGAACACTGAAGCTTTCTTT
>-|TRBV7-7|-|13|TRBJ1-4
CASSLGQTEKLFF
TGTGCCAGCAGCTTGGGGCAGACTGAAAAACTGTTTTTT
>-|TRBV5-4|-|12|TRBJ2-3
CASSYHGDTQYF
TGTGCCAGCAGTTACCACGGAGATACGCAGTATTTT
>-|TRBV27|-|13|TRBJ1-2
CASSPGTSYGYTF
TGTGCCAGCAGCCCAGGGACATCCTATGGCTACACCTTC
>-|TRBV3-1/TRBV3-2|-|14|TRBJ1-1
CASSHRVRNTEAFF
TGTGCCAGCAGCCACAGGGTCCGGAACACTGAAGCTTTCTTT
>-|TRBV13|TRBD2|15|TRBJ2-3
CASSFSSGGADTQYF
TGTGCCAGCAGCTTCTCTAGCGGGGGTGCAGATACGCAGTATTTT
>-|TRBV12-5|-|11|TRBJ1-1
CASGLNNEAFF
TGTGCTAGTGGTTTAAACAATGAAGCTTTCTTT
>-|TRBV21-1|-|15|TRBJ2-5
CASSKIGQGRETQYF
TGTGCCAGCAGCAAAATCGGACAGGGCAGAGAGACCCAGTACTTC
>-|TRBV14|-|15|TRBJ2-5
CASSQVPAWGETQYF
TGTGCCAGCAGCCAAGTCCCCGCCTGGGGCGAGACCCAGTACTTC
>few|TRBV28|-|14|TRBJ1-5
CANGGGYSNQPQHF
TGTGCCAATGGGGGGGGCTATAGCAATCAGCCCCAGCATTTT
>-|TRBV3-1/TRBV3-2|-|13|TRBJ1-3
CASNTGQGNTIYF
TGTGCCAGCAACACAGGGCAAGGAAACACCATATATTTT
>once|TRBV10-3|-|14|TRBJ1-1
CAISAGQPNTEAFF
TGTGCCATCAGTGCTGGGCAGCCGAACACTGAAGCTTTCTTT
>-|TRBV7-2|TRBD2|16|TRBJ2-5
CASSRTSGGAVETQYF
TGTGCCAGCAGCAGAACTAGCGGGGGGGCCGTGGAGACCCAGTACTTC
>-|TRBV7-3|-|13|TRBJ1-5
CASSSRVGQPQHF
TGTGCCAGCAGCTCCCGAGTCGGTCAGCCCCAGCATTTT
>-|TRBV5-1|-|13|TRBJ1-1
CASSSGQNTEAFF
TGCGCCAGCAGCTCGGGACAGAACACTGAAGCTTTCTTT
>-|TRBV9|-|14|TRBJ1-3
CASSQGYSGNTIYF
TGTGCCAGCAGTCAGGGGTACTCCGGAAACACCATATATTTT
>-|TRBV7-8|-|17|TRBJ1-1
CASSLAGGAQGNTEAFF
TGTGCCAGCAGCTTAGCGGGAGGGGCGCAGGGGAACACTGAAGCTTTCTTT
>-|TRBV3-1/TRBV3-2|-|13|TRBJ1-2
CASRVEGGYGYTF
TGTGCCAGCAGGGTCGAAGGGGGCTATGGCTACACCTTC
>-|TRBV6-6|-|16|TRBJ1-3
CASSYSTAVGGNTIYF
TGTGCCAGCAGTTACTCGACGGCGGTGGGTGGAAACACCATATATTTT
>-|TRBV7-8|-|14|TRBJ1-2
CASSLGDIHSGYTF
TGTGCCAGCAGCTTAGGAGACATCCACTCTGGCTACACCTTC
>-|TRBV5-6|TRBD1|15|TRBJ1-1
CASSFRQGAVTEAFF
TGTGCCAGCAGCTTCCGACAGGGAGCGGTCACTGAAGCTTTCTTT
>-|TRBV6-5|-|12|TRBJ2-2
CASSFSTGELFF
TGTGCCAGCAGCTTCTCCACCGGGGAGCTGTTTTTT
>few|TRBV6-2/TRBV6-3|-|13|TRBJ1-1
CASSYQANTEAFF
TGTGCCAGCAGTTACCAGGCTAACACTGAAGCTTTCTTT
>-|TRBV13|TRBD2|17|TRBJ2-1
CASSLAQTSGGANEQFF
TGTGCCAGCAGCTTAGCCCAAACTAGCGGGGGGGCTAATGAGCAGTTCTTC
>-|TRBV30|TRBD1|12|TRBJ1-2
CARDHRGGGYTF
TGTGCCCGAGACCACAGGGGCGGCGGCTACACCTTC
>once|TRBV28|-|14|TRBJ2-3
CASKKGLITDTQYF
TGTGCCAGTAAGAAAGGACTAATCACAGATACGCAGTATTTT
>-|TRBV5-6|TRBD1|15|TRBJ1-2
CASSRIPGGGYGYTF
TGTGCCAGCAGCCGTATTCCAGGGGGCGGCTATGGCTACACCTTC
>-|TRBV10-3|TRBD1|12|TRBJ2-7
CAIGIQGDEQYF
TGTGCCATCGGCATACAGGGGGACGAGCAGTACTTC
>-|TRBV5-1|-|15|TRBJ1-1
CASSLENRVGSEAFF
TGCGCCAGCAGCTTGGAGAACAGGGTCGGCTCTGAAGCTTTCTTT
>-|TRBV19|-|15|TRBJ1-2
CASSKSGKSGYGYTF
TGTGCCAGTAGTAAGTCGGGGAAGTCGGGCTATGGCTACACCTTC